In its sample, the clone carrying this TCR beta chain was seen a few times. The sample belongs to a study of TIL therapy for anti-PD-1-resistant metastatic lung cancer. Indicated time point: pre-treatment sample, taken before nivolumab and TIL therapy. Germline CDR1 reads SGHNT; CDR2 reads YYREEE (reference sequence). J gave up 7 bases and V 3 bases, and 4 bases lay outside the gene matches. CDR3 length equals 13 residues. Sequencing used immunoSEQ v3. TCRdb's table, derived via immunoSEQ multiplex PCR, lists solely in-frame clones and lacks some. In the table there are tens of thousands of clones, around 79% of which are singletons.

This receptor was identified in a woman between 25 and 85 years old with non-small cell lung cancer. The sequences come from blood, collected at baseline. The chain is built from TRBV5-4 and TRBJ1-1; 9 bases are shared with TRBD1. CDR3 sequence (DNA): TGTGCCAGCAGCTCCCGGGACAGGGTTGAAGCTTTCTTT. Its translation is CASSSRDRVEAFF.